Listed below are T cell receptor beta chains from one sample, sequenced in a study of T cell responses to AZD1222 COVID-19 vaccine. Here immunoSEQ multiplex PCR was the method, and the copy in TCRdb shows in-frame clones only, minus some. This sample has fewer than 95,000 clones; approximately 91% occur once, and the top ten carry 5% to 6%. Sequenced material: peripheral blood, taken 28 days after the second AZD1222 dose. These receptors all come from an adult who received the AZD1222 COVID-19 vaccine. The CDR3 runs from the conserved cysteine through the conserved F or W. For some rows the clone size is stated as once, few or many, or as a class when expanded; others skip it.

v_gene: TRBV7-3; abundance: .; CDR3aa: CASSIRTGRYNSPLHF
v_gene: TRBV13; abundance: .; CDR3aa: CASSLVNYEQYF
v_gene: TRBV7-9; abundance: .; CDR3aa: CASSPQGSGNTIYF
v_gene: TRBV6-5; abundance: .; CDR3aa: CASPGGAGFYNEQFF
v_gene: TRBV25-1; abundance: .; CDR3aa: CASSRDGNSPLHF
v_gene: TRBV6-2/TRBV6-3; abundance: .; CDR3aa: CASSYSGQGADGYTF
v_gene: TRBV7-2; abundance: .; CDR3aa: CASTDLWSTDTQYF
v_gene: TRBV7-8; abundance: .; CDR3aa: CASSLDGGGYGYTF
v_gene: TRBV12-3/TRBV12-4; abundance: .; CDR3aa: CASSFRVEKLFF
v_gene: TRBV5-1; abundance: .; CDR3aa: CASRPGGEMVGYTF
v_gene: TRBV3-1/TRBV3-2; abundance: once; CDR3aa: CASSQVEGSAFF
v_gene: TRBV4-2; abundance: .; CDR3aa: CASSQSNRGLDGYTF
v_gene: TRBV12-3/TRBV12-4; abundance: .; CDR3aa: CASSPGQGYEQYF
v_gene: TRBV10-2; abundance: .; CDR3aa: CASSPGKSSEQYF
v_gene: TRBV19; abundance: .; CDR3aa: CASSLAVTYEQYF
v_gene: TRBV19; abundance: once; CDR3aa: CASSNHRGPRVREAFF
v_gene: TRBV7-8; abundance: .; CDR3aa: CASSSRKNTEAFF
v_gene: TRBV9; abundance: once; CDR3aa: CASSVAPGQGGAGELFF